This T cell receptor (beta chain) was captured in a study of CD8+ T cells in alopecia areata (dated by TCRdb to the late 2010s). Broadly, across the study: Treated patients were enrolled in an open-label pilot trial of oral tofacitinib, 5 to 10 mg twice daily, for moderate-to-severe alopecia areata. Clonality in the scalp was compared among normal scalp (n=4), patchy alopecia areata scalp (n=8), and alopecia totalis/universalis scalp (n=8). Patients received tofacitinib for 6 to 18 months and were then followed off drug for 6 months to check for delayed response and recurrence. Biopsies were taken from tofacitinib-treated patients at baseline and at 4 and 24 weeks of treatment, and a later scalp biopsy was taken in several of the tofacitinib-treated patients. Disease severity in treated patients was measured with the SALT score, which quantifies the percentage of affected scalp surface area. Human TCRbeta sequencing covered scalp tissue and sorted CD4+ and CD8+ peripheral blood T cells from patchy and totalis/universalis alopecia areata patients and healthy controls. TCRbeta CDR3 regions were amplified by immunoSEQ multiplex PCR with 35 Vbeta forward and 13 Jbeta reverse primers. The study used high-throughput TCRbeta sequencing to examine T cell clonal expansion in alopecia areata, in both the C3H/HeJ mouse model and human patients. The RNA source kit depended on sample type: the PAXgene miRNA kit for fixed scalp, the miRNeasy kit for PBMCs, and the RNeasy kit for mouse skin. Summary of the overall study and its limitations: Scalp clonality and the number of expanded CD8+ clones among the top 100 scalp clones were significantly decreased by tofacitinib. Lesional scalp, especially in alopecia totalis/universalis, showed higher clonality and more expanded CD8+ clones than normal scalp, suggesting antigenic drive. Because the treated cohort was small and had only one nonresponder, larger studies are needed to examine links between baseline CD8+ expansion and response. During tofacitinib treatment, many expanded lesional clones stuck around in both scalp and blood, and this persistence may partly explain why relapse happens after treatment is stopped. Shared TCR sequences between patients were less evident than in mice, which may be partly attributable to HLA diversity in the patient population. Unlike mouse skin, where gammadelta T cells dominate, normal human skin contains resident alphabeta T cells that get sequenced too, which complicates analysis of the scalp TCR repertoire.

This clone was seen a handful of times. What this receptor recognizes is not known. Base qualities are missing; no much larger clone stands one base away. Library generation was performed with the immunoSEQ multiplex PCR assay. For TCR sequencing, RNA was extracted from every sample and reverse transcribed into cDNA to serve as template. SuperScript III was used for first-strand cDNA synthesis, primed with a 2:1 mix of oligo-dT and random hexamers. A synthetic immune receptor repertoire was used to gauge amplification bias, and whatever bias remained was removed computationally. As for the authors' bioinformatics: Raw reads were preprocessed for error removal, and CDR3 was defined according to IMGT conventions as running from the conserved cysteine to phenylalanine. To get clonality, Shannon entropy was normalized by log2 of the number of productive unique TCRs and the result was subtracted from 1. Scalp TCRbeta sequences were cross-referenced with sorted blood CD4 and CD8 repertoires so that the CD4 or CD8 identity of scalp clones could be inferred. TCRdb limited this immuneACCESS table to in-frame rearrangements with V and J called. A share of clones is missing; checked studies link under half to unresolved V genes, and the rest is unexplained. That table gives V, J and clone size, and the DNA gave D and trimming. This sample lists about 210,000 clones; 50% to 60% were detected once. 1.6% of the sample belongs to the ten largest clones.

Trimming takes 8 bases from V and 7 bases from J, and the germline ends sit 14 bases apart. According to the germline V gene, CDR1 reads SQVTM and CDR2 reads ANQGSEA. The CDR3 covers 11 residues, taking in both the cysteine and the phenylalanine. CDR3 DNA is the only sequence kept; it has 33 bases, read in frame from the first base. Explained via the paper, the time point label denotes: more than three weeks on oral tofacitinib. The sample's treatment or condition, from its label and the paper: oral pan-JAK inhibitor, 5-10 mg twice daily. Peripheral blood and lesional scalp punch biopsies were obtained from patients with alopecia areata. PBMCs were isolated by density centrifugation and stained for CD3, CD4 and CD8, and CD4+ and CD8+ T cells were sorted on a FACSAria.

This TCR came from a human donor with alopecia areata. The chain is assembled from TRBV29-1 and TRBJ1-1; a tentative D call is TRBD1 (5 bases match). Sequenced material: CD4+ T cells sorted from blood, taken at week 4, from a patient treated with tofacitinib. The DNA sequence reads TGCAGCTCCGACCGGGGGGGTGAAGCTTTCTTT. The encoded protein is CSSDRGGEAFF.